This T cell receptor beta chain was documented in a study of glioma-infiltrating T cells after dendritic cell vaccination. Study-wide background: Between the early 2000s and the early 2010s, patients got autologous tumor lysate-pulsed dendritic cell vaccines. General study points: Complete blood and tumor specimen sets were limited to few patients.

The V gene lost 0 bases and the J gene lost 7 bases, with 12 bases spanning the gap. This CDR3 spans 14 amino acids. Germline loops: CDR1 SGHNT, CDR2 YYREEE (reference sequence). Generated by immunoSEQ multiplex PCR, the TCRdb table keeps only in-frame clones and is missing some. The data hold about 91,000 clones, with roughly four fifths observed a single time. Comments on this clone: As yet, its antigen is unknown.

Specified time point: after dendritic cell vaccination, including at tumor progression/relapse. J is TRBJ2-3 and V is TRBV5-4; possibly TRBD1 for D (5 bases). Sequencing used blood, obtained after dendritic cell vaccination. The TCR originated in a human donor with glioblastoma. CDR3 loop: CASSLAGDSNTQYF. The CDR3 bases are TGTGCCAGCAGCTTGGCGGGCGACAGTAATACGCAGTATTTT.